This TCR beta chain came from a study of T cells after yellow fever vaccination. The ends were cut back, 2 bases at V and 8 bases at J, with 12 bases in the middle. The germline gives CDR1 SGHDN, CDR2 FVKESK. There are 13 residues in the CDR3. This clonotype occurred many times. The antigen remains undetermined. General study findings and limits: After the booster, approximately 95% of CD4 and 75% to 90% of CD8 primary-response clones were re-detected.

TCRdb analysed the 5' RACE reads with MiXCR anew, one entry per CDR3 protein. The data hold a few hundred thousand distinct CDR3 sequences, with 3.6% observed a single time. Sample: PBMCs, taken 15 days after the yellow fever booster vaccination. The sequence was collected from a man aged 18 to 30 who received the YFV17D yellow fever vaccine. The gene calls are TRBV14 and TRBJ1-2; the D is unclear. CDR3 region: CASSQQIGRGYTF. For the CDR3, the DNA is TGTGCCAGCAGCCAACAGATAGGCCGCGGCTACACCTTC.